This TCR beta chain originates from a study of shared clonotypes between healthy human individuals. CD45RO-negative cells were positively selected for CCR7, leaving out terminally differentiated effector memory CD45RA+ cells. Nashville, Tennessee was home to all donors, who were Caucasian adults. The protocol was immunoSEQ multiplex PCR, while the TCRdb copy is restricted to in-frame clones and leaves out a portion. The profile covers 2 million or so clones, with about 95% appearing a single time and 1.1% taken by the ten largest. CDR3 length: 15 residues. V shed 2 bases and J 2 bases; nucleotides not matched to a gene: 5. Germline-derived CDR1 and CDR2 are MNHEY and SVGAGI.

The chain has TRBV6-5 and TRBJ1-1, with TRBD1 matching over 7 bases. The sequenced sample consisted of naive CD8+ T cells sorted from blood. This receptor was identified in a man aged 18 to 29 in good health. This CDR3 reads CASSYLGTANTEAFF. The CDR3 DNA sequence: TGTGCCAGCAGTTACCTAGGGACAGCAAACACTGAAGCTTTCTTT.